One sample yielded the 31 T cell receptor beta chains listed below, sequenced in a study of T cell responses to AZD1222 COVID-19 vaccine. Profiled with immunoSEQ multiplex PCR; TCRdb holds only in-frame clones, not every one. The sample yields more than 150,000 clones, just over 90% seen once. Material: peripheral blood, obtained 28 days after the second AZD1222 dose. Receptors were obtained from an adult who received the AZD1222 COVID-19 vaccine.

The chain combines TRBV13 with TRBJ2-1; 12 nucleotides line up with TRBD2. Germline CDR1 reads PRHDT; CDR2 reads FYEKMQ (reference sequence). The CDR3 runs 16 residues. Trimming at V came to 5 bases and at J to 0 bases, leaving 2 bases not matched to a gene. CDR3 sequence reads: CASSRTSGNSYNEQFF. DNA of the CDR3: TGTGCCAGCAGCCGGACTAGCGGGAACTCCTACAATGAGCAGTTCTTC.

V is TRBV2 and J is TRBJ2-2; weak D call: TRBD1 (6 bases). Trimming removed 8 bases at V and 4 bases at J, with 11 bases between. From germline, CDR1 is SNHLY and CDR2 FYNNEI. The length of the CDR3 is 13 residues. The CDR3 loop is CASGRGATGELFF. As DNA, the CDR3 is TGTGCCAGCGGCAGGGGAGCCACCGGGGAGCTGTTTTTT.

The genes are TRBV7-8 and TRBJ2-1; tentative D call: TRBD2 (6 bases). The CDR3 runs 14 residues. Deletions cut 5 bases from V and 6 bases from J, with 14 bases between. Germline-derived CDR1 and CDR2 are SGHVS and FQNEAQ. CDR3 amino acids: CASSPLGSGNEQFF. Written as DNA, the CDR3 is TGTGCCAGCAGCCCCCTGGGTAGCGGCAATGAGCAGTTCTTC.

The chain couples TRBV28 to TRBJ1-2; D is unclear. Germline CDR1 and CDR2: MDHEN and SYDVKM. This CDR3 has 19 residues. V was cut by 5 bases and J by 5 bases, with 30 bases left in between. Here the CDR3 DNA reads TGTGCCAGCAGTCACGCGGGTGCTCAGCTCCCCACCGCCAGGTATGGCTACACCTTC. Protein sequence: CASSHAGAQLPTARYGYTF.

The V and J genes are TRBV3-1 (or the pseudogene TRBV3-2) and TRBJ2-3; 9 positions agree with TRBD2. CDR1 is LGHDT, CDR2 YNNKEL, per germline (reference sequence). Trimming at V came to 0 bases and at J to 2 bases, leaving 6 bases not matched to a gene. CDR3 length: 17 residues. CDR3 residues: CASSQDMVAGVTDTQYF. CDR3 DNA sequence: TGTGCCAGCAGCCAAGATATGGTAGCGGGAGTCACAGATACGCAGTATTTT.

The rearrangement links TRBV6-1 to TRBJ1-4; D not resolved. V was shortened by 4 bases and J by 10 bases, with 22 bases between the two germline ends. Germline CDR1 reads MNHNS; CDR2 reads SASEGT. The CDR3 totals 16 residues. As DNA, the CDR3 is TGTGCCAGCAGTGTATCTAGCGGAGGGATCGCGAGAAAACTGTTTTTT. Its translation is CASSVSSGGIARKLFF.

The chain combines TRBV7-9 with TRBJ1-1; D is possibly TRBD1 (6 bases). Looked up from germline, CDR1 is SEHNR and CDR2 is FQNEAQ (reference sequence). V lost 5 bases to trimming and J lost 1 base, with 17 bases between them. This CDR3 has 16 amino acids. The CDR3, as DNA: TGTGCCAGCAGCCTTAGCAGGGGAGGAGGGAACACTGAAGCTTTCTTT. It translates to CASSLSRGGGNTEAFF.

The J gene is TRBJ2-1, the V gene TRBV14; D not certain. The germline V gene encodes CDR1 SGHDN and CDR2 FVKESK. The CDR3 has 13 amino acids. Trimming took 1 base from V and 9 from J, leaving 10 bases between them. This CDR3 reads CASSQASWGEQFF. CDR3 DNA: TGTGCCAGCAGCCAAGCATCCTGGGGTGAGCAGTTCTTC.

This chain joins TRBV18 and TRBJ2-6; TRBD1 aligns across 12 bases. Germline V lookup: CDR1 KGHSH, CDR2 LQKENI. The CDR3 runs 19 residues. V shed 3 bases and J 2 bases; nucleotides not matched to a gene: 8. The CDR3 region is CASSPLPGQGAPGANVLTF. For the CDR3, the DNA is TGTGCCAGCTCACCTTTACCGGGACAGGGGGCGCCTGGGGCCAACGTCCTGACTTTC.

The V and J genes are TRBV20-1 and TRBJ2-1, with D perhaps TRBD2 (5 bases). V was trimmed by 3 bases and J by 0 bases, leaving 18 bases between them. The CDR3 spans 17 residues. Germline CDR1 and CDR2: DFQATT and SNEGSKA (reference sequence). The CDR3 sequence is CSASPNGGLSSYNEQFF. CDR3 coding DNA: TGCAGTGCTAGTCCTAATGGAGGACTCAGCTCCTACAATGAGCAGTTCTTC.

The rearrangement uses TRBV19 and TRBJ1-5, with unresolved D. The CDR3 is 15 residues long. Germline V CDR1 and CDR2: LNHDA, SQIVND (reference sequence). V lost 0 bases to trimming and J lost 4 bases, with 10 bases between them. This chain's CDR3 is CASSIEGFGNQPQHF. The DNA for the CDR3 is TGTGCCAGTAGTATAGAGGGGTTCGGAAATCAGCCCCAGCATTTT.

The chain links TRBV18 to TRBJ1-2, with a tentative D call TRBD1 (5 bases). V was clipped by 0 bases and J by 8 bases, with 13 bases between them. The CDR3 has 14 amino acids. The germline CDR1 and CDR2 sequences are KGHSH and LQKENI. DNA for the CDR3: TGTGCCAGCTCACCACCGAGGTCAGGGTTGGGCTACACCTTC. As protein: CASSPPRSGLGYTF.

The chain links TRBV29-1 to TRBJ1-4; possibly TRBD1 for D (6 bases). CDR3 length: 16 residues. V lost 4 bases to trimming and J lost 6 bases, with 21 bases between them. Germline loops: CDR1 SQVTM, CDR2 ANQGSEA. CDR3 in DNA: TGCAGCGTTGGCGGGGGGGCACGGACTTACGATGAAAAACTGTTTTTT. Translating it yields CSVGGGARTYDEKLFF.

V usage is TRBV9 and J usage is TRBJ1-1; D unclear. This CDR3 has 13 amino acids. The V end was cut by 4 bases, the J end by 4 bases, with 11 bases between. In germline, CDR1 is SGDLS, CDR2 YYNGEE. The CDR3 region has the DNA TGTGCCAGCAGCCCCAGTCGACGCACTGAAGCTTTCTTT. Translating gives CASSPSRRTEAFF.

In its sample, this clone was seen once. The chain uses TRBV6-5 and TRBJ1-2; D ambiguous. The V end was cut by 11 bases, the J end by 3 bases, with 19 bases between. The V gene's germline CDR1 is MNHEY and CDR2 SVGAGI. The CDR3 has 14 amino acids. The CDR3 bases are TGTGCCTGTCAAGCAGTGGGGAGAGACTATGGCTACACCTTC. It yields the protein CACQAVGRDYGYTF.

J is TRBJ2-3 and V is TRBV6-1, with TRBD2 identical over 16 bases. Germline loops: CDR1 MNHNS, CDR2 SASEGT. The CDR3 totals 19 residues. The junction had 9 bases not matched to a gene; V was cut back by 3 bases and J by 3 bases. CDR3: CASSDMGLAGGPYTDTQYF. The CDR3 coding sequence is TGTGCCAGCAGTGATATGGGACTAGCGGGAGGGCCGTATACAGATACGCAGTATTTT.

The V call is TRBV18, the J call TRBJ1-6, with 8 positions matching TRBD1. The CDR3 extends over 16 amino acids. V lost 4 bases, J lost 5 bases, and 7 bases stayed unmatched. The germline V gene encodes CDR1 KGHSH and CDR2 LQKENI. CDR3 region: CASSRLGQGNNSPLHF. The CDR3 region has the DNA TGTGCCAGCTCACGTCTCGGACAGGGAAATAATTCACCCCTCCACTTT.

The chain recombines TRBV19 with TRBJ2-1; the D is unclear. Germline values: CDR1 LNHDA, CDR2 SQIVND (reference sequence). V was pared by 5 bases and J by 5 bases, with 16 bases between. The CDR3 runs 15 residues. CDR3 nucleotide sequence: TGTGCCAGTAGTTCCAGAACATCCAGGAACAATGAGCAGTTCTTC. Its translation: CASSSRTSRNNEQFF. Together with reference TRBV19 and TRBJ2-1, the CDR3 gives the full variable domain: DGGITQSPKYLFRKEGQNVTLSCEQNLNHDAMYWYRQDPGQGLRLIYYSQIVNDFQKGDIAEGYSVSREKKESFPLTVTSAQKNPTAFYLCASSSRTSRNNEQFFGPGTRLTVL.

The genes are TRBV5-8 and TRBJ2-1; 7 nucleotides match TRBD2. Germline V lookup: CDR1 SGHTS, CDR2 YDEGEE. The CDR3 totals 17 residues. Trimming took 4 bases from V and 7 from J; bases not matched to a gene: 17. The CDR3 bases are TGTGCCAGCAGCCGAGGTAGTCTGGCGGGAGTTAAAAATGAGCAGTTCTTC. Its protein product is CASSRGSLAGVKNEQFF.

The rearrangement uses TRBV14 and TRBJ2-7; no clear D. The CDR3 consists of 11 residues. Germline lookup yields CDR1 SGHDN and CDR2 FVKESK. The CDR3 protein is CDDPSSYEQYF. For the CDR3, the DNA is TGTGACGACCCCAGCTCCTACGAGCAGTACTTC.

This chain connects TRBV18 to TRBJ2-2; D is possibly TRBD2 (6 bases). The ends were cut back, 4 bases at V and 6 bases at J, with 21 bases in the middle. The length of the CDR3 is 17 residues. Germline values: CDR1 KGHSH, CDR2 LQKENI. The DNA of the CDR3 is TGTGCCAGCTCACTGAACCGGCGAGCGGAGGGGCCCGGGGAGCTGTTTTTT. Residues: CASSLNRRAEGPGELFF.

V and J are TRBV30 and TRBJ2-7, with D perhaps matching TRBD1 (6 bases). Germline CDR1 reads GTSNPN; CDR2 reads SVGIG (reference sequence). V was trimmed by 5 bases and J by 0 bases, leaving 14 bases between them. CDR3 size: 14 residues. Here the CDR3 reads CAWGTGILSYEQYF. CDR3 nucleotide sequence: TGTGCCTGGGGCACAGGGATTCTCTCCTACGAGCAGTACTTC.

The chain is built from TRBV5-6 and TRBJ2-7; D is unresolved. This CDR3 is built from 13 residues. Germline-derived CDR1 and CDR2 are SGHDT and YYEEEE. The V gene lost 5 bases and the J gene lost 2 bases, with 11 bases spanning the gap. The chain's CDR3 is CASRRRYPYEQYF. CDR3 DNA: TGTGCCAGCAGGCGAAGGTACCCCTACGAGCAGTACTTC.

This clone was found a few times. The J gene is TRBJ2-3, the V gene TRBV21-1; TRBD2, the table's D call, was not compared with the DNA. TRBV21-1 is assigned pseudogene status. This CDR3 contains 17 residues. The CDR3 reads CASSKRRYRLPPDTQYF. CDR3 nucleotides: TGTGCCAGCAGCAAACGGAGATATAGACTCCCCCCGGATACGCAGTATTTT.

The DNA for the CDR3 is TGTGCCAGCAGCTCAGTGACCGGACTCCAAGAGACCCAGTACTTC. It specifies CASSSVTGLQETQYF. The chain carries TRBV13 and TRBJ2-5; D possibly corresponds to TRBD2 (5 bases). Germline CDR1 is PRHDT and CDR2 is FYEKMQ (reference sequence). The CDR3 contains 15 residues. V was cut by 4 bases and J by 1 base, with 13 bases left in between.

The rearrangement links TRBV13 to TRBJ2-1; D might be TRBD1 (6 bases). This CDR3 is built from 13 residues. From germline, CDR1 is PRHDT and CDR2 FYEKMQ (reference sequence). V dropped 4 bases and J dropped 9 bases, with 13 bases sitting between them. In DNA, the CDR3 is TGTGCCAGCAGCTCAACAGGGAACTTTGAGCAGTTCTTC. It specifies CASSSTGNFEQFF.

The CDR3 DNA reads TGTGCCACCAGCGCCCCGATGCGGGAGGGATACAATGAGCAGTTCTTC. This translates into CATSAPMREGYNEQFF. The genes are TRBV15 and TRBJ2-1, with 9 bases fitting TRBD2. The CDR3 runs 16 residues. J lost 4 bases, V lost 5 bases, and 9 bases had no gene match. Germline V CDR1 and CDR2: LNHNV, YYDKDF (reference sequence).

The chain carries TRBV7-3 and TRBJ2-7; D could derive from TRBD1 or TRBD2 (6 bases each). The V gene lost 5 bases and the J gene lost 6 bases, with 14 bases spanning the gap. The CDR3 loop spans 13 amino acids. Germline V CDR1 and CDR2: SGHTA, FQGTGA. The chain's CDR3 is CASSRGTTGEQYF. The CDR3 bases are TGTGCCAGCAGCCGCGGGACAACCGGCGAGCAGTACTTC. Looking up the rest from reference TRBV7-3 and TRBJ2-7 gives the full variable domain: GAGVSQTPSNKVTEKGKYVELRCDPISGHTALYWYRQSLGQGPEFLIYFQGTGAADDSGLPNDRFFAVRPEGSVSTLKIQRTERGDSAVYLCASSRGTTGEQYFGPGTRLTVT.

The chain employs TRBV12-5 and TRBJ2-3, with 10 nucleotides matching TRBD2. Per the germline V gene, CDR1 is LGHNT and CDR2 is FRNRAP. J lost 4 bases, V lost 7 bases, and 14 bases had no gene match. This CDR3 is 17 amino acids long. CDR3 sequence (DNA): TGTGCTAGTGCCCTAGCAGGTAGCGGGAGGAGTGCAGATACGCAGTATTTT. Protein: CASALAGSGRSADTQYF.

This chain connects TRBV4-1 to TRBJ2-7, with D perhaps assigned TRBD1 or TRBD2 (5 bases each). This CDR3 comprises 14 residues. The V end was cut by 3 bases, the J end by 2 bases, with 11 bases between. CDR1 is MGHRA, CDR2 YSYEKL, per germline. DNA for the CDR3: TGCGCCAGCAGCCACGGGCCGGGGCCCTACGAGCAGTACTTC. This translates into CASSHGPGPYEQYF.

This chain uses TRBV7-2 with TRBJ2-1; D is ambiguous. V lost 5 bases and J lost 4, with 9 bases in between. The CDR3 consists of 13 residues. In germline, CDR1 is SGHTA, CDR2 FQGNSA. CDR3 amino acids: CASSQDTYNEQFF. In DNA form, the CDR3 reads TGTGCCAGCAGCCAAGACACATACAATGAGCAGTTCTTC.